The 17 T cell receptor beta chains presented below share a single source sample, sequenced in a study of T-cell reconstitution after alpha-beta-depleted transplantation in children. For TCRbeta, the library was prepared with unique molecular identifiers. Using its own MiXCR run on the PCR reads, TCRdb lists one record per CDR3 protein. The sample shows about 110,000 distinct CDR3 sequences, over 9% of them seen only once. The source material was PBMCs from the stem cell graft donor, sampled from the stem cell graft. These receptor sequences come from a human donor who donated a stem cell graft to a child with acute lymphoblastic leukemia.

As concerns this clonotype: A much larger clonotype is one base distant, so this may be a read error. The chain employs TRBV20-1 and TRBJ2-3, with D perhaps matching TRBD2 (6 bases). The CDR3 length is 14 residues. V lost 6 bases and J lost 1, with 14 bases in between. Germline V gene sequence: CDR1 DFQATT, CDR2 SNEGSKA (reference sequence). The CDR3 bases are TGCAGTGCCGAGCGGGTGGGAGGCACAGATACGCAGTATTTT. Translated: CSAERVGGTDTQYF.

In this sample, this clonotype turned up many times. The CDR3 protein is CASSFPTAGGPNGELFF. The CDR3 bases are TGTGCCAGCAGTTTCCCCACAGCGGGGGGGCCCAACGGGGAGCTGTTTTTT. The chain is built from TRBV12-3 or TRBV12-4 and TRBJ2-2; 10 bases align to TRBD2. This CDR3 has 17 amino acids. The V gene end was trimmed by 3 bases and the J gene end by 7 bases; junction bases not matched to a gene: 11.

Worth noting for this clonotype: An end of the junction differs from the germline gene, which may be a read error. The chain links TRBV27 to TRBJ2-7, with 7 bases that match TRBD1. CDR3 length: 13 amino acids. CDR1 is MNHEY, CDR2 SMNVEV, per germline (reference sequence). The CDR3 DNA reads as TGTTCCAGCAGCCCCAGGGGGTCCTACGAGCAGTACTTC. Translation gives CSSSPRGSYEQYF.

This clonotype was detected ten times or more. The chain has TRBV12-3 or TRBV12-4 and TRBJ1-1; D ambiguous. The CDR3 is 12 amino acids. V lost 5 bases, J lost 2 bases, and 6 bases lay in between. CDR3 sequence (DNA): TGTGCCAGCAGTCCTGACAACACTGAAGCTTTCTTT. Translation: CASSPDNTEAFF.

This clonotype came up many times. The V and J genes are TRBV6-5 and TRBJ2-5; 12 bases line up with TRBD1. Germline V gene lookup returns CDR1 MNHEY and CDR2 SVGAGI. V lost 6 bases to trimming and J lost 5 bases; unmatched junction nucleotides: 7. The CDR3 has 15 amino acids. Here the CDR3 reads CASSHGTGGEETQYF. CDR3 nucleotides: TGTGCCAGCAGCCACGGGACAGGGGGCGAGGAGACCCAGTACTTC.

The sample holds many counts of this clonotype. The rearrangement links TRBV7-2 to TRBJ2-7; tentatively, D is TRBD2 (6 bases). The germline V and J ends were trimmed by 4 bases and 6 bases, with 10 bases remaining between them. Germline V CDR1 and CDR2: SGHTA, FQGNSA. This CDR3 has 12 residues. CDR3 sequence reads: CASSYTSREQYF. The DNA of the CDR3 is TGTGCCAGCAGCTATACTAGCCGCGAGCAGTACTTC.

With respect to this clonotype: A much larger clone differs by one base, so this may be a read error. Here the CDR3 reads CSRRSMNTEAFF. CDR3 nucleotides: TGCAGTCGGCGGAGCATGAACACTGAAGCTTTCTTT. V usage is TRBV20-1 and J usage is TRBJ1-1; D remains ambiguous. Germline CDR1 DFQATT, CDR2 SNEGSKA (reference sequence). The CDR3 loop spans 12 amino acids. With 8 bases removed from V and 0 bases from J, the gap between germline ends came to 10 bases.

This clonotype has ten or more counts. V and J are TRBV7-6 and TRBJ1-4, with 8 bases that match TRBD1. Germline V gives CDR1 SGHVS, CDR2 FNYEAQ. The V segment lost 5 bases and the J segment 5 bases; nucleotides outside the gene matches: 4. The CDR3 extends over 14 amino acids. The CDR3 protein is CASSPTGGNEKLFF. As DNA, the CDR3 is TGTGCCAGCAGCCCTACAGGGGGGAATGAAAAACTGTTTTTT.

This clonotype was seen ten or more times. This sequence joins TRBV18 and TRBJ2-1, with D possibly TRBD2 on 6 matching bases. The CDR3 totals 15 residues. Germline V CDR1 and CDR2: KGHSH, LQKENI. V lost 5 bases, J lost 9 bases, and 20 bases lay in between. The CDR3 DNA reads TGTGCCAGCTCATCATCGGGTGGGCCGGGACTTGAGCAGTTCTTC. Translated: CASSSSGGPGLEQFF.

V usage is TRBV10-2 and J usage is TRBJ2-7, with 8 bases aligning to TRBD1. V lost 7 bases to trimming and J lost 0 bases; unmatched junction nucleotides: 5. CDR1 and CDR2 from the germline V gene are WSHSY and SAAADI. This CDR3 has 14 amino acids. CDR3 residues: CASMGQVLSYEQYF. The CDR3 DNA sequence: TGCGCCAGCATGGGACAGGTCCTCTCCTACGAGCAGTACTTC.

The genes are TRBV25-1 and TRBJ1-1; 8 nucleotides match TRBD1. The V gene's germline CDR1 is MGHDK and CDR2 SYGVNS. Losses at the gene ends were 4 bases for V and 7 bases for J; bases not matched to a gene: 11. This CDR3 is built from 15 residues. CDR3 nucleotides: TGTGCCAGCAGTGTCCTCGGGACAGGTCGTATTGAAGCTTTCTTT. Translated, it gives CASSVLGTGRIEAFF.

The sample holds many counts of this clonotype. The V call is TRBV12-3 or TRBV12-4, the J call TRBJ2-3; D tentatively reads TRBD1 or TRBD2 (7 bases each). This CDR3 spans 16 amino acids. Trimming took 1 base from V and 3 from J, leaving 14 bases between them. The CDR3: CASSLGEGAPTDTQYF. For the CDR3, the DNA is TGTGCCAGCAGTTTAGGGGAGGGGGCGCCGACAGATACGCAGTATTTT.

This clonotype was detected ten times or more. The gene calls are TRBV5-1 and TRBJ2-1, with 7 bases that match TRBD2. The CDR3 contains 15 residues. Germline loops: CDR1 SGHRS, CDR2 YFSETQ. The V and J ends lost 3 bases and 5 bases, in that order; junction bases with no gene match: 8. DNA of the CDR3: TGCGCCAGCAGCTCTTCCGGGACTACCAACAATGAGCAGTTCTTC. This gives the protein CASSSSGTTNNEQFF.

The sample holds many counts of this clonotype. This chain connects TRBV12-3 or TRBV12-4 to TRBJ2-1; D gene unclear. The V end lost 1 base, the J end lost 5 bases, and 12 bases lay between the germline ends. CDR3 length: 15 amino acids. CDR3 amino acids: CASSLVQTLDNEQFF. The CDR3, as DNA: TGTGCCAGCAGTTTAGTTCAGACCTTGGACAATGAGCAGTTCTTC.

This clonotype showed up many times. The chain is built from TRBV12-3 or TRBV12-4 and TRBJ1-2, with TRBD1 as a possible D gene (6 bases). The CDR3 is 13 amino acids. V lost 6 bases to trimming and J lost 4 bases, with 12 bases between them. The CDR3 region has the DNA TGTGCCAGCAGCCCAACAGGGTTCTATGGCTACACCTTC. Its translation: CASSPTGFYGYTF.

This clonotype was recorded many times. The genes are TRBV5-1 and TRBJ2-7; D is undetermined. The CDR3 is made up of 14 amino acids. Trimming stripped 0 bases from V and 5 bases from J, with 12 bases between. CDR1 and CDR2 from the germline V gene are SGHRS and YFSETQ. CDR3: CASSLGLKAHEQYF. The CDR3 nucleotides are TGCGCCAGCAGCTTGGGCCTTAAGGCCCACGAGCAGTACTTC.

This clonotype was seen at least ten times. The rearrangement uses TRBV12-3 or TRBV12-4 and TRBJ1-3; D not resolved. Trimming took 5 bases from V and 9 from J, leaving 11 bases between them. CDR3 length equals 12 residues. The CDR3 DNA reads as TGTGCCAGCAGTACCGACTTGGGCACCATATATTTT. Amino acids: CASSTDLGTIYF.